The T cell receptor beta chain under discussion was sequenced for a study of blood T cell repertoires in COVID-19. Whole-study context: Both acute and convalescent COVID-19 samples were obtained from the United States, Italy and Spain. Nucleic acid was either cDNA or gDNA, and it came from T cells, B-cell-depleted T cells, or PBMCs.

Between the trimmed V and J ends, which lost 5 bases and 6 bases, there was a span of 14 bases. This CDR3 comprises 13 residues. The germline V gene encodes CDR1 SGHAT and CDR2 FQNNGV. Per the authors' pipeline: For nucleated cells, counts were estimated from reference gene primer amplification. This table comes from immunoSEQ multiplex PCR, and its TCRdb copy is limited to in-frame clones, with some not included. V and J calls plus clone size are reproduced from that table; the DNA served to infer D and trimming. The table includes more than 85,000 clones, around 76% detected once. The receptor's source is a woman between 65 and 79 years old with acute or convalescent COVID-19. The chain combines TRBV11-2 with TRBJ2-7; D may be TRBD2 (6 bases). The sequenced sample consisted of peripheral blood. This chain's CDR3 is CASSPQRVGEQYF. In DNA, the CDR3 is TGTGCCAGCAGCCCCCAGCGGGTGGGCGAGCAGTACTTC. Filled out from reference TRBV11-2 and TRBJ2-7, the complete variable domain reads EAGVAQSPRYKIIEKRQSVAFWCNPISGHATLYWYQQILGQGPKLLIQFQNNGVVDDSQLPKDRFSAERLKGVDSTLKIQPAKLEDSAVYLCASSPQRVGEQYFGPGTRLTVT.